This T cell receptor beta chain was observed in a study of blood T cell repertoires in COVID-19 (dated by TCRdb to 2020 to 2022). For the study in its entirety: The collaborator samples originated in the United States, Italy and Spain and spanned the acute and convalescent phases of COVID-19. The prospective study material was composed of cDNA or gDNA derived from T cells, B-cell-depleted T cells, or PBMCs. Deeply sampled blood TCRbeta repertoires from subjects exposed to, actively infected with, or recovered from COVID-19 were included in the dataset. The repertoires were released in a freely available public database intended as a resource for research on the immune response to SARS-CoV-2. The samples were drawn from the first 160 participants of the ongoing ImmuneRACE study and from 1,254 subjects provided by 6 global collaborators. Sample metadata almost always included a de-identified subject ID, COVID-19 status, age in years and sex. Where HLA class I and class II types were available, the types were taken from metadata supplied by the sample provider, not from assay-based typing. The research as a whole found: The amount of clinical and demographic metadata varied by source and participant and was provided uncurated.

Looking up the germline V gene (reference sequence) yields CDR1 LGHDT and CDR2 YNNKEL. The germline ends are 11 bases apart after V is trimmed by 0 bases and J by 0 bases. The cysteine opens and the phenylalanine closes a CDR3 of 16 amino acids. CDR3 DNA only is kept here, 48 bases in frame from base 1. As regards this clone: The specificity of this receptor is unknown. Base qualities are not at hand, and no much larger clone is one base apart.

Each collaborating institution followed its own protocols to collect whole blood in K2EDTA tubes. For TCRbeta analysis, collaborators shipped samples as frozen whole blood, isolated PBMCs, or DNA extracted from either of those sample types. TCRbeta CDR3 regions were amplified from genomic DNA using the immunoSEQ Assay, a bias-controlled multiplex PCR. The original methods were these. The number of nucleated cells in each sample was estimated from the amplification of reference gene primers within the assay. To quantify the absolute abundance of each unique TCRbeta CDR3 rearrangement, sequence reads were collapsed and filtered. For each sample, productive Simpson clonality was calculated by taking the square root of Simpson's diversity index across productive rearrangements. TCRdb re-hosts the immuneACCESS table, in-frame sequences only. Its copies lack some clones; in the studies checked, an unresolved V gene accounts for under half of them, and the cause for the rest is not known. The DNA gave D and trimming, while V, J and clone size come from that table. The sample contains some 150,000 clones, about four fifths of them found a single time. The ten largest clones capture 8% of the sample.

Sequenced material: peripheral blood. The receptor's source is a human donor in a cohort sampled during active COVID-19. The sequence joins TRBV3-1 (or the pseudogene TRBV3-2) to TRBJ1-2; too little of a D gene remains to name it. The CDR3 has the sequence CASSQDYSATNYGYTF. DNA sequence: TGTGCCAGCAGCCAAGATTACAGTGCCACTAACTATGGCTACACCTTC.